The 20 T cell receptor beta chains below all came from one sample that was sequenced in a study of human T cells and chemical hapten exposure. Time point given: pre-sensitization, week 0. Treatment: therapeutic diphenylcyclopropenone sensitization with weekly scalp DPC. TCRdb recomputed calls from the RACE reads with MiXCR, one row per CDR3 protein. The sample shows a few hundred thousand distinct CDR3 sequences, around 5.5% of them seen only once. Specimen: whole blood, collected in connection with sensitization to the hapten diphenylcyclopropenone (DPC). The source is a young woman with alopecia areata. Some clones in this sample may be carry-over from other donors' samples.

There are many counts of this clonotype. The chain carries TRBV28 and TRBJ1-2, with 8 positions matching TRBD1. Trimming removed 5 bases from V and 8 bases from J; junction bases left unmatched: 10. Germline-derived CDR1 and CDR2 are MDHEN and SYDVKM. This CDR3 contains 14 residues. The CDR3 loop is CASSPLDRGGGYTF. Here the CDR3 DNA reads TGTGCCAGCAGTCCTTTAGACAGGGGAGGCGGCTACACCTTC.

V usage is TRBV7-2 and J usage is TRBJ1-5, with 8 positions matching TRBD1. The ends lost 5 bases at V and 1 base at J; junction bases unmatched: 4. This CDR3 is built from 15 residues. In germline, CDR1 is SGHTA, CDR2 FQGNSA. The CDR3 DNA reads TGTGCCAGCAGCCCTACAGGGGGAAGCAATCAGCCCCAGCATTTT. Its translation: CASSPTGGSNQPQHF.

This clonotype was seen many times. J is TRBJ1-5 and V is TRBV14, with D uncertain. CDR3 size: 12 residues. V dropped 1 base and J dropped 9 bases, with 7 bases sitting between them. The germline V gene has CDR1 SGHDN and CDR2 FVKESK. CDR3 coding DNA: TGTGCCAGCAGCCAAGGATCGGGGCCCCAGCATTTT. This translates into CASSQGSGPQHF.

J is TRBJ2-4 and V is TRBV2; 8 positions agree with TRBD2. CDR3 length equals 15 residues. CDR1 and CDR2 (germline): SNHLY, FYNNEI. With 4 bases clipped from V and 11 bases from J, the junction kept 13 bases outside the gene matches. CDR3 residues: CASSATAGASLLQYF. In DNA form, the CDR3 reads TGTGCCAGCAGTGCGACAGCGGGGGCCTCACTCCTTCAGTACTTC.

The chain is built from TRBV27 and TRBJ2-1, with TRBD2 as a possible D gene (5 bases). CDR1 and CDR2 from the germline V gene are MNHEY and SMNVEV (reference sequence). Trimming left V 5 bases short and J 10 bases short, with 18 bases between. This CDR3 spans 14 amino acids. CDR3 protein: CASSLPTGLGEQFF. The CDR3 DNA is TGTGCCAGCAGTCTCCCCACCGGACTTGGCGAGCAGTTCTTC.

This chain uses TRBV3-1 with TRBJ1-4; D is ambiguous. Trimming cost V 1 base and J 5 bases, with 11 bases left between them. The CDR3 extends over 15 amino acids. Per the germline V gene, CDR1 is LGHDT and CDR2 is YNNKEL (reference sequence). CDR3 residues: CASSQAGRSNEKLFF. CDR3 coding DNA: TGTGCCAGCAGCCAAGCCGGCAGGAGCAATGAAAAACTGTTTTTT. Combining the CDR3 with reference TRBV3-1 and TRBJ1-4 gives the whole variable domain DTAVSQTPKYLVTQMGNDKSIKCEQNLGHDTMYWYKQDSKKFLKIMFSYNNKELIINETVPNRFSPKSPDKAHLNLHINSLELGDSAVYFCASSQAGRSNEKLFFGSGTQLSVL.

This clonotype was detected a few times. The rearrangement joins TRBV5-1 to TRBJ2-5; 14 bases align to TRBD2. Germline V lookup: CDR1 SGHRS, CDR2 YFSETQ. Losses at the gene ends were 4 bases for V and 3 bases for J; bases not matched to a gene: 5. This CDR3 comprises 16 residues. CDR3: CASSPGLAGGKETQYF. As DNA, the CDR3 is TGCGCCAGCAGCCCCGGACTAGCGGGGGGTAAAGAGACCCAGTACTTC.

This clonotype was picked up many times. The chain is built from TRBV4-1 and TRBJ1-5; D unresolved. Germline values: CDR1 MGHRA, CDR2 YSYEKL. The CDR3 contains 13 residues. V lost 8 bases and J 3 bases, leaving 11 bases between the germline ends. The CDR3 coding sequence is TGCGCCAGCCGAGGCCAGTTCAATCAGCCCCAGCATTTT. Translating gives CASRGQFNQPQHF.

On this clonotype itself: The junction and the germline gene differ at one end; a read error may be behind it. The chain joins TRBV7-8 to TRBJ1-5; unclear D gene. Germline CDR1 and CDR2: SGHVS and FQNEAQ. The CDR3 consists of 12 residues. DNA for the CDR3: TGTGCCGGCAGCTTAGAAAATCAGCCCCAGCATTTT. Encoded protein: CAGSLENQPQHF.

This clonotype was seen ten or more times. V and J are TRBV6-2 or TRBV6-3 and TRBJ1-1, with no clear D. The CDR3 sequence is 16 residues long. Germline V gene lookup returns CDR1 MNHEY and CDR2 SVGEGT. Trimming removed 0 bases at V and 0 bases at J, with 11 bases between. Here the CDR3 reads CASSYSLKLMNTEAFF. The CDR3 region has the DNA TGTGCCAGCAGTTACTCTCTTAAGCTTATGAACACTGAAGCTTTCTTT.

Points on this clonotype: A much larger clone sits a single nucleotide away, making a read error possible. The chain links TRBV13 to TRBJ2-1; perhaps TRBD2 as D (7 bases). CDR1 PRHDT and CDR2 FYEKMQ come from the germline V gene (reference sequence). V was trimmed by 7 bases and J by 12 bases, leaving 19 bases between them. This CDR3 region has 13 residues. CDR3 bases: TGTGCCAGCACTGGGGGGGCCAGGGATGTGCAGTTCTTC. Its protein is CASTGGARDVQFF.

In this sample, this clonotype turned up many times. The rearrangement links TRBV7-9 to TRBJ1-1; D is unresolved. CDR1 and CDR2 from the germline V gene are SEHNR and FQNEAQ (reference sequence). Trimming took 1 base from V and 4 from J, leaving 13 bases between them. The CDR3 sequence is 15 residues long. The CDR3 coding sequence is TGTGCCAGCAGCTTAGTATTCGCGGACGGCACTGAAGCTTTCTTT. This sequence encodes CASSLVFADGTEAFF.

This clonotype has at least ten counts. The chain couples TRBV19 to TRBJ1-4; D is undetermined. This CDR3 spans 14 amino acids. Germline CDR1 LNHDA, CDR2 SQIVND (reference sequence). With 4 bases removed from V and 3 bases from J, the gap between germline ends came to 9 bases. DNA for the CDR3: TGTGCCAGTAGTACCCGAGGCCCTAATGAAAAACTGTTTTTT. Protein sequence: CASSTRGPNEKLFF.

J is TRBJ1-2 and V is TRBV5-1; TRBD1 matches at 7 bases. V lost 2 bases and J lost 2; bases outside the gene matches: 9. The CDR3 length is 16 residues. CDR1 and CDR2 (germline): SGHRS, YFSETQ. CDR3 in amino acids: CASSFDRVSPNYGYTF. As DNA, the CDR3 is TGCGCCAGCAGCTTTGACAGGGTGAGCCCCAACTATGGCTACACCTTC.

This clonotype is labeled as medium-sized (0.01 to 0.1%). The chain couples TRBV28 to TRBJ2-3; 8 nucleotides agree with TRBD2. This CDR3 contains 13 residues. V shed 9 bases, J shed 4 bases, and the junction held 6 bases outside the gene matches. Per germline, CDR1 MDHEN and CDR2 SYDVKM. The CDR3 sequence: CASRGGQADTQYF. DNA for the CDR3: TGTGCCAGTCGCGGGGGGCAAGCAGATACGCAGTATTTT. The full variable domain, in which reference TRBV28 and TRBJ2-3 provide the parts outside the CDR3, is DVKVTQSSRYLVKRTGEKVFLECVQDMDHENMFWYRQDPGLGLRLIYFSYDVKMKEKGDIPEGYSVSREKKERFSLILESASTNQTSMYLCASRGGQADTQYFGPGTRLTVL.

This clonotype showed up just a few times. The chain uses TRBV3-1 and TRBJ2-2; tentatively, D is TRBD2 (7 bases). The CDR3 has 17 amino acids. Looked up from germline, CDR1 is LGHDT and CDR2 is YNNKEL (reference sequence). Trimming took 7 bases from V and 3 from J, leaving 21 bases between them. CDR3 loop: CASTRGAGKGDTGELFF. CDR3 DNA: TGTGCCAGCACCAGGGGAGCGGGGAAGGGCGACACCGGGGAGCTGTTTTTT.

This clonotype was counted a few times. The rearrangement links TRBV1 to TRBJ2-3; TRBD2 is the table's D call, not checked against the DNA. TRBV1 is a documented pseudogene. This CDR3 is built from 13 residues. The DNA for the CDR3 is TGCACCAGCAGCCAACCTCCGACGGATACGCAGTATTTT. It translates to CTSSQPPTDTQYF.

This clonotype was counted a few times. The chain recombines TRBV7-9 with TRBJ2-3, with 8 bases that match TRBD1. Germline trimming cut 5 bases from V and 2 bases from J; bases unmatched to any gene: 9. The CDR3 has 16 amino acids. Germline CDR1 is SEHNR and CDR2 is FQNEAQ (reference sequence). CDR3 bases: TGTGCCAGCAGCACGTGGACAGGGTCGTACACAGATACGCAGTATTTT. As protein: CASSTWTGSYTDTQYF.

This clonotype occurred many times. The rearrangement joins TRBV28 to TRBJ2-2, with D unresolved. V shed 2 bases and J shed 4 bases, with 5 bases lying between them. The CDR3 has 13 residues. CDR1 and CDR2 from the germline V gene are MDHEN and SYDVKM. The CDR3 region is CASSLGSTGELFF. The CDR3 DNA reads TGTGCCAGCAGTTTAGGAAGCACCGGGGAGCTGTTTTTT.

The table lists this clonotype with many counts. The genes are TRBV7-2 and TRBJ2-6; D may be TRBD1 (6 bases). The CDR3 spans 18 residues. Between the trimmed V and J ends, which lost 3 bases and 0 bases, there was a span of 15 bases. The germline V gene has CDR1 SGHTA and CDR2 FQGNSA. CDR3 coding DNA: TGTGCCAGCAGCTTTTCCGGGACAACTCTCTCTGGGGCCAACGTCCTGACTTTC. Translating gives CASSFSGTTLSGANVLTF.